This T cell receptor (beta chain) was obtained from a study of T cell responses to AZD1222 COVID-19 vaccine. The data were produced by immunoSEQ multiplex PCR, yet TCRdb's version contains in-frame clones alone and is incomplete. The sample gives approximately 57,000 clones, approximately 86% of which show up once; around 17% is in the top ten. The ends lost 7 bases at V and 2 bases at J; junction bases unmatched: 5. The CDR3 covers 13 residues. Germline V gene sequence: CDR1 SGHAT, CDR2 FQNNGV. This chain links TRBV11-2 with TRBJ2-7; 7 bases are shared with TRBD1. Sequenced material: peripheral blood, taken on day 0 of AZD1222 vaccination. The receptor's source is an adult in good health. CDR3 loop: CASTRDRTYEQYF. For the CDR3, the DNA is TGTGCCAGCACTCGGGACAGAACCTACGAGCAGTACTTC. Together with reference TRBV11-2 and TRBJ2-7, the CDR3 gives the full variable domain: EAGVAQSPRYKIIEKRQSVAFWCNPISGHATLYWYQQILGQGPKLLIQFQNNGVVDDSQLPKDRFSAERLKGVDSTLKIQPAKLEDSAVYLCASTRDRTYEQYFGPGTRLTVT.